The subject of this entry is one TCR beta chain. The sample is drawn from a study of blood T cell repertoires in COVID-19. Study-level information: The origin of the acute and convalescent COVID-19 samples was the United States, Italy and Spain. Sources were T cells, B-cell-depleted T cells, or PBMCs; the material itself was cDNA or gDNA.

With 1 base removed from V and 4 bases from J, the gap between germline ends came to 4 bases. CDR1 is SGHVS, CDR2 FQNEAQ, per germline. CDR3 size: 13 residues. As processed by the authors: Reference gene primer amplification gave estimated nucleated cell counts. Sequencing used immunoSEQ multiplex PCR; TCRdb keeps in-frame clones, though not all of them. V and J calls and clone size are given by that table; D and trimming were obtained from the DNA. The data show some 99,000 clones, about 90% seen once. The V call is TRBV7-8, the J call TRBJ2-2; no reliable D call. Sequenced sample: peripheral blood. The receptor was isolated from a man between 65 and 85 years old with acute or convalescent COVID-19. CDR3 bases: TGTGCCAGCAGCTTAGTCCGCACCGGGGAGCTGTTTTTT. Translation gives CASSLVRTGELFF.